This T cell receptor beta chain was recovered during a study of T cell changes during pregnancy in multiple sclerosis. CDR1 is SGHRS, CDR2 YFSETQ, per germline. V was pared by 0 bases and J by 1 base, with 0 bases of the junction left unmatched. The CDR3 loop spans 15 amino acids. Generated by immunoSEQ multiplex PCR, the TCRdb table keeps only in-frame clones and is missing some. The repertoire holds roughly 15,000 clones, approximately 83% seen once, with around a fifth in the top ten. The sample was CD8+ T cells from peripheral blood mononuclear cells, taken in the first trimester of pregnancy. This sequence originates from a female donor with multiple sclerosis, enrolled in a pregnancy study. This chain links TRBV5-1 with TRBJ2-3, with 9 positions matching TRBD2. CDR3 nucleotide sequence: TGCGCCAGCAGCTTGGGGACTAGCGGCACAGATACGCAGTATTTT. It codes for CASSLGTSGTDTQYF.